This passage covers 29 T cell receptor beta chains from one sample sequenced in a study of T cells after yellow fever vaccination. TCRdb ran MiXCR on the 5' RACE reads and lists one entry per CDR3 protein. The sample records about 550,000 distinct CDR3 sequences, around 21% being singletons. This material consisted of PBMCs, taken 15 days after the yellow fever booster vaccination. Every receptor here comes from a man aged 25-45 years who received the YFV17D yellow fever vaccine.

Only a few counts were recorded for this clonotype. The chain has TRBV11-2 and TRBJ2-1, with D uncertain. This CDR3 is built from 13 residues. CDR1 and CDR2 (germline): SGHAT, FQNNGV. Trimming took 5 bases from V and 5 from J, leaving 10 bases between them. The CDR3 loop reads CASSKDRNNEQFF. The CDR3 region has the DNA TGTGCCAGCAGCAAGGACCGTAACAATGAGCAGTTCTTC.

V is TRBV20-1 and J is TRBJ1-1, with D possibly TRBD1 on 5 matching bases. This CDR3 is built from 15 residues. Trimming pared 1 base from V and 3 bases from J, leaving 15 bases between. Germline V gene data show CDR1 as DFQATT and CDR2 as SNEGSKA (reference sequence). CDR3 residues: CSARGPLRADTEAFF. For the CDR3, the DNA is TGCAGTGCTAGAGGGCCTCTCAGGGCCGACACTGAAGCTTTCTTT.

This clonotype was seen only a few times. The genes are TRBV9 and TRBJ2-7; 7 bases match TRBD2. The CDR3 totals 15 residues. J lost 2 bases, V lost 4 bases, and 9 bases had no gene match. Germline loops: CDR1 SGDLS, CDR2 YYNGEE. The CDR3 DNA reads TGTGCCAGCAGCCCGACAACTAGCGCCACCTACGAGCAGTACTTC. Translated: CASSPTTSATYEQYF.

This clonotype was seen more than once but under ten times. The gene calls are TRBV12-3 or TRBV12-4 and TRBJ2-4; TRBD2 aligns across 7 bases. The CDR3 spans 15 residues. V trimming: 3 bases; J trimming: 0 bases; junction bases outside the gene matches: 2. In DNA form, the CDR3 reads TGTGCCAGCAGTTTGGGGGGGGTAGCCAAAAACATTCAGTACTTC. Translating gives CASSLGGVAKNIQYF.

V is TRBV4-1 and J is TRBJ2-1, with TRBD2 identical over 15 bases. This CDR3 contains 18 residues. J was trimmed by 7 bases and V by 0 bases; bases with no gene match: 7. The germline gives CDR1 MGHRA, CDR2 YSYEKL. CDR3 residues: CASSQDPGLAGGGNEQFF. In DNA, the CDR3 is TGCGCCAGCAGCCAAGATCCCGGACTAGCGGGAGGGGGGAATGAGCAGTTCTTC.

This clonotype was seen a few times. The chain links TRBV3-1 to TRBJ1-3; D gene uncertain. The CDR3 is made up of 14 amino acids. V was cut by 4 bases and J by 4 bases, with 11 bases left in between. Germline loops: CDR1 LGHDT, CDR2 YNNKEL (reference sequence). In DNA form, the CDR3 reads TGTGCCAGCAGCCTCTTGACGGGAGGAAACACCATATATTTT. This sequence encodes CASSLLTGGNTIYF.

This clonotype occurred a few times. The genes are TRBV19 and TRBJ2-7; tentative D call: TRBD2 (6 bases). Per the germline V gene, CDR1 is LNHDA and CDR2 is SQIVND (reference sequence). This CDR3 comprises 13 residues. V lost 3 bases and J 6 bases, leaving 12 bases between the germline ends. CDR3 sequence: CASSIGRAGEQYF. For the CDR3, the DNA is TGTGCCAGTAGTATTGGGAGAGCGGGCGAGCAGTACTTC.

In nucleotides, the CDR3 is TGTGCCAGCACCTTCGGTGGGATTAATCAGCCCCAGCATTTT. Its protein is CASTFGGINQPQHF. The chain is built from TRBV12-3 or TRBV12-4 and TRBJ1-5; D is uncertain. This CDR3 region has 14 residues. V was cut by 7 bases and J by 4 bases, with 14 bases left in between.

This sequence joins TRBV6-1 and TRBJ2-1; 10 nucleotides agree with TRBD2. Germline loops: CDR1 MNHNS, CDR2 SASEGT. The ends lost 6 bases at V and 7 bases at J; junction bases unmatched: 6. The CDR3 length is 14 residues. CDR3 in amino acids: CASSLAGDSNEQFF. For the CDR3, the DNA is TGTGCCAGCAGCCTAGCGGGAGACTCGAATGAGCAGTTCTTC.

The table lists this clonotype with a few counts. J is TRBJ2-7 and V is TRBV20-1; D uncertain. Germline V CDR1 and CDR2: DFQATT, SNEGSKA (reference sequence). CDR3 length: 12 amino acids. Trimming shortened V by 6 bases and J by 2 bases, and 11 bases separated the two germline ends. CDR3 coding DNA: TGCAGTGCGACCGGTGTACCCTACGAGCAGTACTTC. Encoded protein: CSATGVPYEQYF.

This chain joins TRBV1 and TRBJ2-2; the D call TRBD2 from the table was never checked on the DNA. TRBV1 is recorded as a pseudogene. The CDR3 is made up of 16 amino acids. This chain's CDR3 is CTSSQRLAGGAGELFF. In nucleotides, the CDR3 is TGCACCAGCAGCCAAAGACTAGCGGGAGGGGCCGGGGAGCTGTTTTTT.

This clonotype has ten or more counts. The V and J genes are TRBV29-1 and TRBJ2-3; unclear D gene. This CDR3 contains 12 residues. Trimming stripped 5 bases from V and 4 bases from J, with 10 bases between. Germline V CDR1 and CDR2: SQVTM, ANQGSEA. The CDR3 sequence is CSVRLAADTQYF. The CDR3 DNA reads as TGCAGCGTTAGATTAGCAGCAGATACGCAGTATTTT.

The chain couples TRBV28 to TRBJ2-1; TRBD1 aligns across 8 bases. The CDR3 has 14 amino acids. V shed 10 bases and J 4 bases; nucleotides not matched to a gene: 9. Germline CDR1 reads MDHEN; CDR2 reads SYDVKM. CDR3 amino acids: CATKTGDLYNEQFF. CDR3 DNA: TGTGCCACCAAGACAGGGGACTTATACAATGAGCAGTTCTTC.

This clonotype was recorded at least ten times. The chain couples TRBV4-3 to TRBJ2-1; 12 bases align to TRBD2. Germline CDR1 is LGHNA and CDR2 is YSLEER. With V trimmed by 2 bases and J by 7 bases, 6 bases remained unmatched. The CDR3 consists of 16 residues. The CDR3 protein is CASSQRTSGNKNEQFF. The CDR3 DNA reads TGCGCCAGCAGCCAAAGGACTAGCGGGAATAAGAATGAGCAGTTCTTC.

The rearrangement joins TRBV18 to TRBJ2-7; D is possibly TRBD2 (5 bases). The germline V and J ends were trimmed by 0 bases and 4 bases, with 10 bases remaining between them. Germline values: CDR1 KGHSH, CDR2 LQKENI. The CDR3 spans 14 residues. The CDR3 loop is CASSPPGRGYEQYF. The CDR3 DNA is TGTGCCAGCTCACCACCGGGGAGAGGTTACGAGCAGTACTTC.

This clonotype showed up just a few times. The DNA of the CDR3 is TGTGCCGCAGGAGACAGGGGATGGGAGCAGTTCTTC. Translating gives CAAGDRGWEQFF. The genes are TRBV27 and TRBJ2-1; 8 nucleotides align to TRBD1. Trimming removed 11 bases from V and 10 bases from J; junction bases left unmatched: 10. CDR1 and CDR2 from the germline V gene are MNHEY and SMNVEV (reference sequence). This CDR3 comprises 12 residues.

This clonotype was seen a handful of times. V and J are TRBV4-2 and TRBJ1-2; no definite D call. Germline V gene lookup returns CDR1 LGHNA and CDR2 YNFKEQ. There are 14 residues in the CDR3. V lost 0 bases and J lost 7, with 12 bases in between. The CDR3 is CASSQEKARGGYTF. CDR3 sequence (DNA): TGTGCCAGCAGCCAAGAGAAGGCGCGAGGTGGCTACACCTTC.

This clonotype was picked up a small number of times. The chain combines TRBV20-1 with TRBJ2-7, with 9 positions matching TRBD2. The germline V gene encodes CDR1 DFQATT and CDR2 SNEGSKA (reference sequence). With 1 base clipped from V and 4 bases from J, the junction kept 11 bases outside the gene matches. This CDR3 has 16 amino acids. Here the CDR3 reads CSARGGAGGPAYEQYF. The DNA for the CDR3 is TGCAGTGCTAGAGGCGGGGCGGGAGGGCCCGCTTACGAGCAGTACTTC.

The chain combines TRBV20-1 with TRBJ1-1, with a tentative D call TRBD1 (6 bases). Trimming removed 0 bases from V and 12 bases from J, with 14 bases in between. Germline V gives CDR1 DFQATT, CDR2 SNEGSKA (reference sequence). This CDR3 region has 12 residues. CDR3 loop: CSARDGGVKTFF. For the CDR3, the DNA is TGCAGTGCTAGAGACGGGGGCGTTAAAACTTTCTTT.

The V and J genes are TRBV5-1 and TRBJ2-5; D is unclear. The CDR3 has 13 residues. Per the germline V gene, CDR1 is SGHRS and CDR2 is YFSETQ. V gave up 3 bases and J gave up 5 bases, with 11 bases separating them. Written as DNA, the CDR3 is TGCGCCAGCAGCTCCCCTGGCGACGAGACCCAGTACTTC. It codes for CASSSPGDETQYF.

The genes are TRBV11-2 and TRBJ1-1; D perhaps matches TRBD1 (5 bases). Trimming stripped 1 base from V and 4 bases from J, with 10 bases between. Germline-derived CDR1 and CDR2 are SGHAT and FQNNGV. This CDR3 comprises 14 residues. DNA for the CDR3: TGTGCCAGCAGCTTAGTATCCGGGGGCACTGAAGCTTTCTTT. Amino acid sequence: CASSLVSGGTEAFF.

The V call is TRBV29-1, the J call TRBJ2-2; tentatively, D is TRBD2 (5 bases). Per germline, CDR1 SQVTM and CDR2 ANQGSEA. V lost 4 bases and J lost 5, with 14 bases in between. The length of the CDR3 is 14 residues. CDR3 nucleotides: TGCAGCGTTGCTAAAGACCCGGGGACCGGGGAGCTGTTTTTT. This sequence encodes CSVAKDPGTGELFF.

The rearrangement links TRBV28 to TRBJ2-3; D ambiguous. The CDR3 is 17 amino acids. Trimming removed 6 bases at V and 2 bases at J, with 21 bases between. The germline V gene encodes CDR1 MDHEN and CDR2 SYDVKM. The CDR3 bases are TGTGCCAGCAGAGGCTCCTCCCAACTACAAAACACAGATACGCAGTATTTT. It codes for CASRGSSQLQNTDTQYF.

The table lists this clonotype with a few counts. The chain couples TRBV14 to TRBJ2-1; tentatively, D is TRBD1 or TRBD2 (5 bases each). CDR1 and CDR2 from the germline V gene are SGHDN and FVKESK. The CDR3 totals 13 residues. V lost 1 base, J lost 9 bases, and 10 bases lay in between. Here the CDR3 reads CASSQVGVGEQFF. For the CDR3, the DNA is TGTGCCAGCAGCCAAGTGGGGGTGGGTGAGCAGTTCTTC. The whole variable domain, filled in from reference TRBV14 and TRBJ2-1, reads EAGVTQFPSHSVIEKGQTVTLRCDPISGHDNLYWYRRVMGKEIKFLLHFVKESKQDESGMPNNRFLAERTGGTYSTLKVQPAELEDSGVYFCASSQVGVGEQFFGPGTRLTVL.

The gene calls are TRBV6-2 or TRBV6-3 and TRBJ2-7, with TRBD2 identical over 8 bases. Per germline, CDR1 MNHEY and CDR2 SVGEGT. The CDR3 is 16 residues long. V gave up 5 bases and J gave up 3 bases; unmatched junction bases: 12. The CDR3 sequence: CASSTVNIAGNYEQYF. The CDR3 DNA is TGTGCCAGCAGTACGGTCAACATAGCGGGAAACTACGAGCAGTACTTC.

This clonotype was seen a few times. V usage is TRBV5-1 and J usage is TRBJ2-5; perhaps TRBD2 as D (7 bases). The germline V gene encodes CDR1 SGHRS and CDR2 YFSETQ. The CDR3 covers 16 residues. V was cut by 1 base and J by 5 bases, with 18 bases left in between. CDR3 in amino acids: CASSLTAGASGETQYF. CDR3 DNA: TGCGCCAGCAGCTTGACGGCGGGGGCTAGCGGTGAGACCCAGTACTTC.

The chain uses TRBV9 and TRBJ2-3; 14 nucleotides line up with TRBD2. The germline CDR1 and CDR2 sequences are SGDLS and YYNGEE. The CDR3 sequence is 16 residues long. V was pared by 4 bases and J by 5 bases, with 6 bases of the junction left unmatched. This chain's CDR3 is CASSQGLAGGGDTQYF. The CDR3 DNA reads TGTGCCAGCAGCCAAGGACTAGCGGGAGGTGGAGATACGCAGTATTTT.

The V gene is TRBV30, the J gene TRBJ2-7, with a tentative D call TRBD1 (5 bases). The CDR3 consists of 13 residues. Germline CDR1 GTSNPN, CDR2 SVGIG (reference sequence). With 3 bases removed from V and 0 bases from J, the gap between germline ends came to 9 bases. The CDR3 loop is CAWSPDNSYEQYF. The CDR3 nucleotides read TGTGCCTGGAGCCCGGACAACTCCTACGAGCAGTACTTC.

The chain carries TRBV7-8 and TRBJ2-1, with 14 nucleotides matching TRBD2. With V trimmed by 5 bases and J by 12 bases, 6 bases remained unmatched. The CDR3 is 14 residues long. The germline CDR1 and CDR2 sequences are SGHVS and FQNEAQ. Here the CDR3 reads CASSPGTSGSGQFF. The CDR3 bases are TGTGCCAGCAGCCCGGGGACTAGCGGGAGCGGGCAGTTCTTC.